This entry concerns a single T cell receptor beta chain. One end of the junction fails to match germline, which may point to a read error. The entry originates in a study of metastatic and nonmetastatic thyroid tumors. The germline V gene has CDR1 WSHSY and CDR2 SAAADI. The CDR3 has 17 amino acids. No patient had received any treatment before thyroid surgery. Using MiXCR, TCRdb re-called clones from the PCR reads. Among roughly 35,000 clones listed, about a sixth were seen once. The chain carries TRBV10-2 and TRBJ2-1, with 12 positions matching TRBD2. Sequencing was performed on blood. The origin of this receptor is a female donor with papillary thyroid cancer or a benign thyroid nodule (not recorded which). Some clones in this sample may be carry-over from other donors' samples. The CDR3 nucleotides read TGCGCCAACAGTAGGGGGACTAGCGGGTGCTCCTACAATGAGCAGTTCTTC. Protein product: CANSRGTSGCSYNEQFF.